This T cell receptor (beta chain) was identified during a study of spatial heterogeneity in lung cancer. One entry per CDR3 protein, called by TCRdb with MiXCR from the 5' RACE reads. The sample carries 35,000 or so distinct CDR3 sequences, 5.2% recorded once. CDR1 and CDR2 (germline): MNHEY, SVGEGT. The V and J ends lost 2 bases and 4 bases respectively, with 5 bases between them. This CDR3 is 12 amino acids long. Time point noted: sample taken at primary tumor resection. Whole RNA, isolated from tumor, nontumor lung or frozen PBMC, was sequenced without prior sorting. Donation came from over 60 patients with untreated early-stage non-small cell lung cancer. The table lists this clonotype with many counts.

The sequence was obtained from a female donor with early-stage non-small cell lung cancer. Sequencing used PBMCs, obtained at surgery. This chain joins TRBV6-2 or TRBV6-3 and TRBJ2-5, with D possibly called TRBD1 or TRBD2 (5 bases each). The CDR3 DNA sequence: TGTGCCAGCAGTTACGGGGGAGAGACCCAGTACTTC. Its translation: CASSYGGETQYF.